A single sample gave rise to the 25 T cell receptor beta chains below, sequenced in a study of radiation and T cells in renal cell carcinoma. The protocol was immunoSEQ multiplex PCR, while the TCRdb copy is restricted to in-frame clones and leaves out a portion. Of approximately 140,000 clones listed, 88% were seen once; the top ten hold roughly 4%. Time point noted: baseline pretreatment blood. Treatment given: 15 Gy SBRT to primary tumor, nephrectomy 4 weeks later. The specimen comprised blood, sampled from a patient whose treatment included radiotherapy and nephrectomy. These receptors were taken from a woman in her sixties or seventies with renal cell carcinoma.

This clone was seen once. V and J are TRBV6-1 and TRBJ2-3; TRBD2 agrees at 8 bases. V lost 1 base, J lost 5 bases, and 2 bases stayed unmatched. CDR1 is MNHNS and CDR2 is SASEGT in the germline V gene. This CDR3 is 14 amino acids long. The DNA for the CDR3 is TGTGCCAGCAGTGAAGTTAGCGGGAAAGATACGCAGTATTTT. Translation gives CASSEVSGKDTQYF.

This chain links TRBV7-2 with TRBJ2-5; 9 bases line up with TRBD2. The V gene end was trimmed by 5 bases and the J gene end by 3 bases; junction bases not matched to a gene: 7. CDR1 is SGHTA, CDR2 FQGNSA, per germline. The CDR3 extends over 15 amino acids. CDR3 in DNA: TGTGCCAGCAGCATCAATAGCGGGGGCAAAGAGACCCAGTACTTC. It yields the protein CASSINSGGKETQYF.

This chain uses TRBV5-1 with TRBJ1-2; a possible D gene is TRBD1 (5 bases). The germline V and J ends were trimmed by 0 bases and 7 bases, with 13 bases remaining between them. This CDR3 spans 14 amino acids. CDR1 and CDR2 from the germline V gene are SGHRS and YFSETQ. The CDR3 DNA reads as TGCGCCAGCAGCTTGGGGGTAGGGGACGGTGGCTACACCTTC. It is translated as CASSLGVGDGGYTF.

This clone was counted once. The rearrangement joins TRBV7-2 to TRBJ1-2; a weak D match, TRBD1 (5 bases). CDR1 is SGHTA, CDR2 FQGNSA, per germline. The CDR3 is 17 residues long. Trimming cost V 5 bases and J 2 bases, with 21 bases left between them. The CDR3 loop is CASSPEGMLSGNYGYTF. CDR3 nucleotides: TGTGCCAGCAGCCCGGAGGGGATGTTATCGGGAAACTATGGCTACACCTTC.

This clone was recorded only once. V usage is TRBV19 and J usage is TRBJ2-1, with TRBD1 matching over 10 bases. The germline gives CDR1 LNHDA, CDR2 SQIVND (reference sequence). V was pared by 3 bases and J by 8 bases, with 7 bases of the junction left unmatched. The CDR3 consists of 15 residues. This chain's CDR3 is CASSIGTGAGDEQFF. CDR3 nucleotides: TGTGCCAGTAGTATCGGGACAGGGGCGGGAGATGAGCAGTTCTTC.

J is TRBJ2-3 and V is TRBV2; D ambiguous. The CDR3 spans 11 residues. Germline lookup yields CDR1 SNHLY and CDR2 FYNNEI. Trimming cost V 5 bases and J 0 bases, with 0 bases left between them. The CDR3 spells CASSSTDTQYF. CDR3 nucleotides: TGTGCCAGCAGTAGCACAGATACGCAGTATTTT.

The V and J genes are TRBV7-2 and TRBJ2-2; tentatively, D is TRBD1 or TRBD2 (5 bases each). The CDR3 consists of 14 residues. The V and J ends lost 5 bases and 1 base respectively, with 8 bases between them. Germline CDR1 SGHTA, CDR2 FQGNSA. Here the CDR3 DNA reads TGTGCCAGCAGCCGGGACGAGAACACCGGGGAGCTGTTTTTT. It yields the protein CASSRDENTGELFF.

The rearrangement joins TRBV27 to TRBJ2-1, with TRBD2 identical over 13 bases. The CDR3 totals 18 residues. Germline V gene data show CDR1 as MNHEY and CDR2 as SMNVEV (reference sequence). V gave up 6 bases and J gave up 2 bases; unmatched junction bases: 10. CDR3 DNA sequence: TGTGCCAGCAGCTTACGGACTAGCGGGGGATTACCCTACAATGAGCAGTTCTTC. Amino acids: CASSLRTSGGLPYNEQFF.

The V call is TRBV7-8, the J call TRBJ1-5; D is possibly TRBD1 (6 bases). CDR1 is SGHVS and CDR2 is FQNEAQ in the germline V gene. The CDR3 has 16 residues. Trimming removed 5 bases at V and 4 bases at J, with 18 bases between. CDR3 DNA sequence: TGTGCCAGCAGCCCCCTTGGTGGGCAGGGGAATCAGCCCCAGCATTTT. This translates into CASSPLGGQGNQPQHF.

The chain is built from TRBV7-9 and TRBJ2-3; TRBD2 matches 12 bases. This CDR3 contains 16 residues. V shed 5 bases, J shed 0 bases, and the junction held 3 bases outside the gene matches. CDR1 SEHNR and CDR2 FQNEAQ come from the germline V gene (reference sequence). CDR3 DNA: TGTGCCAGCAGCCCCACTAGCGGGGGGAGCACAGATACGCAGTATTTT. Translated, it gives CASSPTSGGSTDTQYF.

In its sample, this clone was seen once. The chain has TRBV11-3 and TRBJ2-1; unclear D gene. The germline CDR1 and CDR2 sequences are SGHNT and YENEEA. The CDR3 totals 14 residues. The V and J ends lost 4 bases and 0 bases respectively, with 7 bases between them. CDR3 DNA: TGTGCCAGCAGCTCCCAAAGCTCCTACAATGAGCAGTTCTTC. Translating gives CASSSQSSYNEQFF.

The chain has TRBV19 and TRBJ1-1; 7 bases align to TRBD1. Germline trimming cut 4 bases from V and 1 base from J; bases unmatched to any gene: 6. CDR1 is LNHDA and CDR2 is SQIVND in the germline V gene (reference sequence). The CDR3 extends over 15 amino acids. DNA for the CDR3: TGTGCCAGTAGTAGGGCAGGGGGGGCGAACACTGAAGCTTTCTTT. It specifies CASSRAGGANTEAFF. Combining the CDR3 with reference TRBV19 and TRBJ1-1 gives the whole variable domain DGGITQSPKYLFRKEGQNVTLSCEQNLNHDAMYWYRQDPGQGLRLIYYSQIVNDFQKGDIAEGYSVSREKKESFPLTVTSAQKNPTAFYLCASSRAGGANTEAFFGQGTRLTVV.

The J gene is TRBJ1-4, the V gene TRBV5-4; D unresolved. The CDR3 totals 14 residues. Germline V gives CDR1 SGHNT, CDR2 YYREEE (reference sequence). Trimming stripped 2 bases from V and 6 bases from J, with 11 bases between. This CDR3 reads CASSLGPRDEKLFF. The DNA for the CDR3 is TGTGCCAGCAGCTTAGGACCTAGGGATGAAAAACTGTTTTTT.

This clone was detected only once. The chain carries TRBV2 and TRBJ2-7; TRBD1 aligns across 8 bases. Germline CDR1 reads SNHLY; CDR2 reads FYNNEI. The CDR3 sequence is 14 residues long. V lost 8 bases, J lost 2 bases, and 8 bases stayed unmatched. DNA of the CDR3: TGTGCCAGCCTTCCTGAACAGGGGGCCTACGAGCAGTACTTC. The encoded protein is CASLPEQGAYEQYF.

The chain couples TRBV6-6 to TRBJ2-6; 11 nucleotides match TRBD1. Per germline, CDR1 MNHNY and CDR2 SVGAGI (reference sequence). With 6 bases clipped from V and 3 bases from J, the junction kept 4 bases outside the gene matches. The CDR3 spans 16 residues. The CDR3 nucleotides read TGTGCCAGCAGCGGACAGGGGGCGAGTGGGGCCAACGTCCTGACTTTC. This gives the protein CASSGQGASGANVLTF.

CDR3: CASSSGLYEQYF. The CDR3 bases are TGTGCCAGCAGCTCGGGACTCTACGAGCAGTACTTC. The chain recombines TRBV5-4 with TRBJ2-5; tentatively, D is TRBD2 (6 bases). The J call may be wrong; the DNA end is better matched by TRBJ2-7. CDR3 length: 12 amino acids. Germline lookup yields CDR1 SGHNT and CDR2 YYREEE (reference sequence).

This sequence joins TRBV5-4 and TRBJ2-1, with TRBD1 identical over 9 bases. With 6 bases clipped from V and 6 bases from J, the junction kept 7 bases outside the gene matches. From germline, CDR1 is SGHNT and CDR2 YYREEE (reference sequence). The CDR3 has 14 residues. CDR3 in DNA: TGTGCCAGCACACGACAGGGGGGCAGCAATGAGCAGTTCTTC. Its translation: CASTRQGGSNEQFF.

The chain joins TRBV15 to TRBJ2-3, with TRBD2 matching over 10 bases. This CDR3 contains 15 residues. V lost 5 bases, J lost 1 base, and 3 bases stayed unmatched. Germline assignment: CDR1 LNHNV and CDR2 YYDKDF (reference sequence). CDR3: CATSYGLAGTDTQYF. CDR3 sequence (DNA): TGTGCCACCAGCTACGGACTAGCGGGCACAGATACGCAGTATTTT. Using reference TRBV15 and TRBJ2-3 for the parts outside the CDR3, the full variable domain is DAMVIQNPRYQVTQFGKPVTLSCSQTLNHNVMYWYQQKSSQAPKLLFHYYDKDFNNEADTPDNFQSRRPNTSFCFLDIRSPGLGDTAMYLCATSYGLAGTDTQYFGPGTRLTVL.

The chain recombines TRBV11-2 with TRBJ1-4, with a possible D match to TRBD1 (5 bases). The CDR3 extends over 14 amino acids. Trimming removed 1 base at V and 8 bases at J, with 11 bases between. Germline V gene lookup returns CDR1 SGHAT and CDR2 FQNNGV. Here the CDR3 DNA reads TGTGCCAGCAGCTTAGGGCAGGGCGAGGAAAAACTGTTTTTT. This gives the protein CASSLGQGEEKLFF.

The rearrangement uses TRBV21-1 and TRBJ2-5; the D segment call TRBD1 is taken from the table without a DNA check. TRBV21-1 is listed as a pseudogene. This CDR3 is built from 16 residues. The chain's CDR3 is CASSPQEGTGEETQYF. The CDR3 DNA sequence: TGTGCCAGCAGCCCCCAGGAGGGGACAGGGGAAGAGACCCAGTACTTC.

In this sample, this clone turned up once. DNA of the CDR3: TGTGCCAGCAGTGAGGGGATCGTAAATTCACCCCTCCACTTT. This gives the protein CASSEGIVNSPLHF. This chain uses TRBV6-1 with TRBJ1-6; D uncertain. The V and J ends lost 3 bases and 7 bases respectively, with 10 bases between them. Germline V lookup: CDR1 MNHNS, CDR2 SASEGT. The CDR3 runs to 14 residues.

The CDR3 DNA is TGTGCCAGCAGCTTGGAGGTCAACAGGGTTGGCTATGGCTACACCTTC. Translated, it gives CASSLEVNRVGYGYTF. This chain links TRBV5-4 with TRBJ1-2; the D gene is possibly TRBD1 (6 bases). The CDR3 contains 16 residues. V was clipped by 0 bases and J by 4 bases, with 16 bases between them. Germline CDR1 reads SGHNT; CDR2 reads YYREEE (reference sequence).

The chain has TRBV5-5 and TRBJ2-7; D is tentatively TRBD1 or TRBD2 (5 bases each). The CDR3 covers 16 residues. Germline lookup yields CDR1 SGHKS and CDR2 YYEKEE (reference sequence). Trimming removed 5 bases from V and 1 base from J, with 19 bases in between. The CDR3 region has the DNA TGTGCCAGCAGGATGGGGGAGTTGCGACTATCCTACGAGCAGTACTTC. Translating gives CASRMGELRLSYEQYF.

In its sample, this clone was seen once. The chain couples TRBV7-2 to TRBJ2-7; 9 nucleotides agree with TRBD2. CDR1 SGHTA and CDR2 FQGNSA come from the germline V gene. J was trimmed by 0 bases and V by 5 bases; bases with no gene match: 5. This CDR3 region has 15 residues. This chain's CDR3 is CASSEPGLASYEQYF. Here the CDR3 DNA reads TGTGCCAGCAGCGAACCGGGACTAGCCTCCTACGAGCAGTACTTC.

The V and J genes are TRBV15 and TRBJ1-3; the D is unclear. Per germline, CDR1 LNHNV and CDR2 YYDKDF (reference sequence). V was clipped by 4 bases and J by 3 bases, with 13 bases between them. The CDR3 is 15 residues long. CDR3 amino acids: CATSNPGGVGNTIYF. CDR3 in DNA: TGTGCCACCAGCAACCCAGGTGGGGTTGGAAACACCATATATTTT.